What follows are 27 T cell receptor beta chains derived from one specimen sequenced in a study of T cells in Graves' hyperthyroidism and ophthalmopathy. Using RNA transcripts as the source, TCR beta CDR3 regions were amplified. HTBI primers were used for first-round RT-PCR of the TCR CDR3. In TCRdb, the multiplex PCR reads were re-called with MiXCR into one record per CDR3 protein. The table includes around 500,000 distinct CDR3 sequences, approximately 22% detected once. Sequencing was carried out using blood. These receptors came from a woman between 65 and 79 years old with Graves' ophthalmopathy.

The genes are TRBV5-1 and TRBJ2-7, with D perhaps TRBD1 or TRBD2 (6 bases each). This CDR3 has 15 amino acids. The V end lost 3 bases, the J end lost 3 bases, and 16 bases lay between the germline ends. Looked up from germline, CDR1 is SGHRS and CDR2 is YFSETQ. The CDR3, as DNA: TGCGCCAGCAGCTCGAGGGGGGACTCTTACTACGAGCAGTACTTC. As protein: CASSSRGDSYYEQYF.

This clonotype was counted only a few times. V gene TRBV7-2 combines with J gene TRBJ2-1; possible D gene TRBD1, 6 bases. From germline, CDR1 is SGHTA and CDR2 FQGNSA. The CDR3 is 13 amino acids. Deletions cut 7 bases from V and 6 bases from J, with 13 bases between. The CDR3 coding sequence is TGTGCCAGCATCCTTACAGGGTCCAATGAGCAGTTCTTC. Its translation: CASILTGSNEQFF.

This clonotype has at least ten counts. V gene TRBV12-3 or TRBV12-4 combines with J gene TRBJ2-1, with 10 nucleotides matching TRBD2. The CDR3 length is 17 residues. V shed 7 bases, J shed 2 bases, and the junction held 11 bases outside the gene matches. The DNA for the CDR3 is TGTGCCAGCAATCCTTCTTTAGCGGGAGGACCCTACAATGAGCAGTTCTTC. As protein: CASNPSLAGGPYNEQFF.

V gene TRBV5-6 combines with J gene TRBJ2-1; 12 bases are a match to TRBD2. CDR3 length: 16 amino acids. The V gene's germline CDR1 is SGHDT and CDR2 YYEEEE. Trimming removed 4 bases from V and 4 bases from J; junction bases left unmatched: 6. CDR3 coding DNA: TGTGCCAGCAGCCAACCGGGACTAGCGGGTTACAATGAGCAGTTCTTC. Translating gives CASSQPGLAGYNEQFF. The whole variable domain, remainder taken from reference TRBV5-6 and TRBJ2-1, is DAGVTQSPTHLIKTRGQQVTLRCSPKSGHDTVSWYQQALGQGPQFIFQYYEEEERQRGNFPDRFSGHQFPNYSSELNVNALLLGDSALYLCASSQPGLAGYNEQFFGPGTRLTVL.

This clonotype showed up many times. The gene calls are TRBV7-2 and TRBJ2-2; the match to TRBD2 covers 7 bases. CDR1 and CDR2 (germline): SGHTA, FQGNSA. CDR3 length: 14 residues. V gave up 6 bases and J gave up 6 bases; unmatched junction bases: 7. The CDR3 DNA reads TGTGCCAGCAGTCCTACTAGCGTAGCCGGGGAGCTGTTTTTT. Protein product: CASSPTSVAGELFF.

The rearrangement joins TRBV6-1 to TRBJ2-7; TRBD2 aligns across 11 bases. This CDR3 is 14 amino acids long. The V gene end was trimmed by 6 bases and the J gene end by 4 bases; junction bases not matched to a gene: 5. Looked up from germline, CDR1 is MNHNS and CDR2 is SASEGT. DNA of the CDR3: TGTGCCAGCAGCCCTAGCGGGGGGCTATACGAGCAGTACTTC. Translation gives CASSPSGGLYEQYF.

This clonotype has ten or more counts. V is TRBV6-2 or TRBV6-3 and J is TRBJ2-2, with 9 bases fitting TRBD2. This CDR3 comprises 17 residues. In germline, CDR1 is MNHEY, CDR2 SVGEGT. The V gene end was trimmed by 5 bases and the J gene end by 5 bases; junction bases not matched to a gene: 12. CDR3 amino acids: CASSTEVAGDITGELFF. DNA for the CDR3: TGTGCCAGCAGTACCGAAGTAGCGGGAGACATTACCGGGGAGCTGTTTTTT.

This clonotype was found many times. V is TRBV2 and J is TRBJ1-1; 12 bases align to TRBD1. This CDR3 comprises 15 residues. CDR1 is SNHLY, CDR2 FYNNEI, per germline. V shed 6 bases and J 4 bases; nucleotides not matched to a gene: 6. The CDR3 nucleotides are TGTGCCAGCAGAGGGGACAGGGGGCGCTTCACTGAAGCTTTCTTT. Translated: CASRGDRGRFTEAFF.

The chain has TRBV19 and TRBJ2-7; D remains unclear. V was cut by 6 bases and J by 3 bases, with 12 bases left in between. CDR1 is LNHDA, CDR2 SQIVND, per germline (reference sequence). This CDR3 region has 13 residues. The DNA of the CDR3 is TGTGCCAGTAGACCCCCCTCCAGCTACGAGCAGTACTTC. This encodes CASRPPSSYEQYF.

The sample holds a few counts of this clonotype. V and J are TRBV7-3 and TRBJ2-1; 8 nucleotides line up with TRBD2. Trimming took 5 bases from V and 7 from J; bases not matched to a gene: 16. CDR1 is SGHTA, CDR2 FQGTGA, per germline. The CDR3 length is 17 residues. CDR3 sequence: CASSLSGGGDLGNEQFF. For the CDR3, the DNA is TGTGCCAGCAGCCTATCCGGGGGGGGGGACCTCGGGAATGAGCAGTTCTTC.

The chain has TRBV18 and TRBJ1-4; D is ambiguous. Germline V CDR1 and CDR2: KGHSH, LQKENI. The V and J ends lost 3 bases and 7 bases respectively, with 21 bases between them. CDR3 length equals 17 residues. In DNA form, the CDR3 reads TGTGCCAGCTCACCCCTCTCCGAGACAAGCTTTAGTGAAAAACTGTTTTTT. It is translated as CASSPLSETSFSEKLFF.

The CDR3 here is CASSHLQGASHNEQFF. The CDR3 bases are TGCGCCAGCAGCCATTTACAGGGGGCATCCCACAATGAGCAGTTCTTC. The V call is TRBV4-3, the J call TRBJ2-1, with 9 nucleotides matching TRBD1. Germline V gene sequence: CDR1 LGHNA, CDR2 YSLEER. This CDR3 comprises 16 residues. J lost 5 bases, V lost 3 bases, and 8 bases had no gene match.

The V call is TRBV29-1, the J call TRBJ1-3, with a tentative D call TRBD1 (6 bases). Germline CDR1 and CDR2: SQVTM and ANQGSEA. The CDR3 is 13 amino acids. V lost 6 bases, J lost 1 base, and 10 bases lay in between. The CDR3 spells CSVNTGSGNTIYF. In DNA, the CDR3 is TGCAGCGTCAATACAGGGTCTGGAAACACCATATATTTT.

This clonotype has ten or more counts. This sequence joins TRBV28 and TRBJ2-1; possibly TRBD2 for D (5 bases). Germline-derived CDR1 and CDR2 are MDHEN and SYDVKM. Trimming cost V 5 bases and J 2 bases, with 16 bases left between them. This CDR3 contains 16 residues. The CDR3 nucleotides are TGTGCCAGCAGTCCGGTAGCGAGTAGCCCCTACAATGAGCAGTTCTTC. This codes for CASSPVASSPYNEQFF.

This clonotype came up a few times. The V gene is TRBV7-2, the J gene TRBJ1-1; the D is unclear. The length of the CDR3 is 14 residues. Per the germline V gene, CDR1 is SGHTA and CDR2 is FQGNSA. V was clipped by 1 base and J by 2 bases, with 8 bases between them. The CDR3 spells CASSLVISNTEAFF. The CDR3 bases are TGTGCCAGCAGCTTAGTTATCTCCAACACTGAAGCTTTCTTT.

Notes on this clonotype: A much larger clone lies a single base off, so this may be a read error. The chain is built from TRBV6-2 or TRBV6-3 and TRBJ1-1; D unclear. V was trimmed by 8 bases and J by 1 base, leaving 14 bases between them. Germline assignment: CDR1 MNHEY and CDR2 SVGEGT. This CDR3 spans 14 amino acids. CDR3 nucleotides: TGTGCCAGCCGGAATGGCCACTCGAACACTGAAGCTTTCTTT. Amino acid sequence: CASRNGHSNTEAFF.

The chain recombines TRBV20-1 with TRBJ2-7, with TRBD2 matching over 9 bases. Germline CDR1 DFQATT, CDR2 SNEGSKA (reference sequence). There are 13 residues in the CDR3. The V segment lost 5 bases and the J segment 1 base; nucleotides outside the gene matches: 3. The CDR3 is CSAPGLASYEQYF. CDR3 bases: TGCAGTGCTCCGGGACTAGCTTCCTACGAGCAGTACTTC.

The chain uses TRBV18 and TRBJ1-5, with D perhaps matching TRBD1 (6 bases). V was cut by 6 bases and J by 4 bases, with 13 bases left in between. The germline V gene encodes CDR1 KGHSH and CDR2 LQKENI. This CDR3 comprises 14 residues. CDR3 sequence: CASSVQGPNQPQHF. CDR3 DNA: TGTGCCAGCTCCGTACAGGGTCCAAATCAGCCCCAGCATTTT.

In its sample, this clonotype was seen a few times. This chain uses TRBV28 with TRBJ2-3; 13 bases match TRBD2. Germline V CDR1 and CDR2: MDHEN, SYDVKM. V lost 2 bases, J lost 6 bases, and 5 bases stayed unmatched. This CDR3 contains 16 residues. CDR3: CASSLPMTSGRDTQYF. The DNA for the CDR3 is TGTGCCAGCAGTTTACCGATGACTAGCGGGAGGGATACGCAGTATTTT.

The chain uses TRBV28 and TRBJ1-5, with D perhaps matching TRBD1 (6 bases). V lost 6 bases and J 5 bases, leaving 14 bases between the germline ends. CDR1 is MDHEN and CDR2 is SYDVKM in the germline V gene. The CDR3 loop spans 14 amino acids. As DNA, the CDR3 is TGTGCCAGCAGCTCGGCAGGGGCCGATCAGCCCCAGCATTTT. This codes for CASSSAGADQPQHF.

This clonotype was counted a few times. The gene calls are TRBV5-1 and TRBJ1-2; 10 bases line up with TRBD1. Germline assignment: CDR1 SGHRS and CDR2 YFSETQ. The J segment lost 9 bases and the V segment lost 3 bases, leaving 11 bases of the junction unmatched. CDR3 length equals 15 residues. CDR3 nucleotides: TGCGCCAGCAGCTCCGGACCGGGACAGGGGTTTAGCTACACCTTC. Its protein is CASSSGPGQGFSYTF. The whole variable domain, filled in from reference TRBV5-1 and TRBJ1-2, reads KAGVTQTPRYLIKTRGQQVTLSCSPISGHRSVSWYQQTPGQGLQFLFEYFSETQRNKGNFPGRFSGRQFSNSRSEMNVSTLELGDSALYLCASSSGPGQGFSYTFGSGTRLTVV.

The gene calls are TRBV29-1 and TRBJ2-7, with 9 bases aligning to TRBD2. CDR1 and CDR2 (germline): SQVTM, ANQGSEA. Trimming cost V 4 bases and J 6 bases; bases outside gene matches: 7. CDR3 length: 13 amino acids. The CDR3 reads CSVGIAGVREQYF. In nucleotides, the CDR3 is TGCAGCGTTGGAATAGCGGGAGTTCGCGAGCAGTACTTC.

Only a few counts were recorded for this clonotype. The chain has TRBV3-1 and TRBJ2-5; 9 bases are shared with TRBD2. J lost 5 bases, V lost 4 bases, and 8 bases had no gene match. In germline, CDR1 is LGHDT, CDR2 YNNKEL (reference sequence). The CDR3 length is 15 residues. CDR3 amino acids: CASSRVAGAGETQYF. CDR3 nucleotide sequence: TGTGCCAGCAGCCGTGTAGCGGGAGCGGGGGAGACCCAGTACTTC.

This clonotype was seen only a few times. V gene TRBV27 combines with J gene TRBJ2-3, with TRBD1 as a possible D gene (6 bases). Trimming cost V 3 bases and J 3 bases, with 19 bases left between them. Germline V lookup: CDR1 MNHEY, CDR2 SMNVEV (reference sequence). The CDR3 sequence is 17 residues long. The CDR3 bases are TGTGCCAGCAGTTTTTTCAGGGGCCGCGGTAATACAGATACGCAGTATTTT. Encoded protein: CASSFFRGRGNTDTQYF.

This clonotype turned up a few times. This rearrangement joins TRBV29-1 to TRBJ1-5; D unclear. This CDR3 spans 13 amino acids. V was shortened by 4 bases and J by 4 bases, with 11 bases between the two germline ends. CDR1 and CDR2 from the germline V gene are SQVTM and ANQGSEA. CDR3 loop: CSVAPGANQPQHF. Written as DNA, the CDR3 is TGCAGCGTTGCTCCGGGAGCAAATCAGCCCCAGCATTTT.

This clonotype was detected only once. The chain combines TRBV20-1 with TRBJ1-3; D unresolved. Trimming cost V 1 base and J 2 bases, with 6 bases left between them. This CDR3 is built from 13 residues. Per germline, CDR1 DFQATT and CDR2 SNEGSKA (reference sequence). CDR3 loop: CSARGQAGNTIYF. The CDR3 coding sequence is TGCAGTGCTAGAGGTCAGGCTGGAAACACCATATATTTT.

J is TRBJ2-7 and V is TRBV4-1; D is unresolved. Trimming pared 0 bases from V and 2 bases from J, leaving 14 bases between. CDR1 and CDR2 from the germline V gene are MGHRA and YSYEKL. This CDR3 contains 16 residues. The CDR3 is CASSQDRVNRPYEQYF. In DNA form, the CDR3 reads TGCGCCAGCAGCCAAGATAGGGTGAACAGACCCTACGAGCAGTACTTC.